The present T cell receptor (beta chain) was sequenced within a study of blood T cell repertoires in COVID-19. Across the study: T cells, B-cell-depleted T cells, or PBMCs supplied cDNA or gDNA.

With 3 bases removed from V and 8 bases from J, the gap between germline ends came to 11 bases. CDR3 length: 14 residues. Per germline, CDR1 SGHDN and CDR2 FVKESK. Symptom resolution, clearance, or two negative PCRs marked the recovered donors of Cohort 3. In the study's own analysis: Amplification from reference gene primers served as the basis for estimated nucleated cell counts. Clones were sequenced by immunoSEQ multiplex PCR, and TCRdb holds only the in-frame ones, with some missing. D and trimming come from the DNA, and the V and J calls and clone size come from that table. The sample has around 450,000 clones, 90% seen once.

This chain links TRBV14 with TRBJ1-6, with a tentative D call TRBD1 (5 bases). The sequenced sample was PBMCs or T cells enriched from blood (not recorded which). This clonotype was sampled from a man aged 18 to 35 who had recovered from COVID-19. The CDR3 sequence is CASSQDTTYSPLHF. As DNA, the CDR3 is TGTGCCAGCAGCCAGGACACGACTTATTCACCCCTCCACTTT.